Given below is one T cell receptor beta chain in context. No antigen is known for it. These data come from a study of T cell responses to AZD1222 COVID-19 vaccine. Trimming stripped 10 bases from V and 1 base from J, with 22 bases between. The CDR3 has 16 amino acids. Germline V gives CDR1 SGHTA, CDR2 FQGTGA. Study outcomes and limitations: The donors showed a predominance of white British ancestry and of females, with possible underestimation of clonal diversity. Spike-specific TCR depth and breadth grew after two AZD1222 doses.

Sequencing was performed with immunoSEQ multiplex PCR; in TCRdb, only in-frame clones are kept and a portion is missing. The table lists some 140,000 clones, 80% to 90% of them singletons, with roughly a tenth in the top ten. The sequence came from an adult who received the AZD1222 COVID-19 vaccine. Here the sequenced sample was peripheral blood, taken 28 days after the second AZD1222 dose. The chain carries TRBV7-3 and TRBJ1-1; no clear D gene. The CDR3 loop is CATKRDGSTQNTEAFF. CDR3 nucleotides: TGTGCCACCAAGAGAGACGGTTCTACGCAGAACACTGAAGCTTTCTTT.